This record looks at one TCR beta chain sequence and its context. This table comes from immunoSEQ multiplex PCR, and its TCRdb copy is limited to in-frame clones, with some not included. The sample has around 68,000 clones, approximately 91% seen once; the top ten hold around 1.5%. From germline, CDR1 is SGHNT and CDR2 YYREEE (reference sequence). With V trimmed by 4 bases and J by 1 base, 3 bases remained unmatched. CDR3 length: 14 residues. The sample belongs to a study of blood T cell repertoires in COVID-19. The chain uses TRBV5-4 and TRBJ2-5; 8 bases are shared with TRBD1. Sequenced input: peripheral blood. The TCR was taken from a human donor in a cohort sampled during active COVID-19. CDR3 residues: CASSPGQAQETQYF. The CDR3 DNA is TGTGCCAGCAGCCCGGGACAGGCCCAAGAGACCCAGTACTTC.